Listed here is a single T cell receptor beta chain. This clone was detected only a few times. Its antigen is currently not known. Per-base quality was not reported, and no clone a single base away is much larger than it. This sample is part of a study of blood T cell repertoires in COVID-19 (dated by TCRdb to between 2020 and 2021). Turning to the overall study: Collaborator samples came from the United States, Italy and Spain and covered acute and convalescent phases of COVID-19. A de-identified subject ID, COVID-19 status, age in years and sex were almost always included in the sample metadata. Where available, HLA class I and class II types were taken from metadata supplied by the sample provider and were not determined by assay-based typing. The material from the prospective study consisted of cDNA or gDNA derived from T cells, B-cell-depleted T cells, or PBMCs. The dataset comprised deeply sampled blood TCRbeta repertoires from subjects exposed to, actively infected with, or recovered from COVID-19. Samples were obtained from the ongoing ImmuneRACE study (first 160 participants) and from 1,254 subjects provided by 6 global collaborators. The repertoires were released in a freely available public database meant as a resource for research on the immune response to SARS-CoV-2. What the research found in general, with its limitations: How much clinical and demographic metadata was included differed by source and by participant, and the metadata was provided uncurated.

Each collaborating institution followed its own protocols to collect whole blood in K2EDTA tubes. For TCRbeta analysis, collaborators shipped samples as frozen whole blood, isolated PBMCs, or DNA extracted from either of those sample types. The immunoSEQ Assay, a bias-controlled multiplex PCR, was used to amplify TCRbeta CDR3 regions from genomic DNA. Per the original workflow: The number of nucleated cells in each sample was estimated by amplification of reference gene primers within the assay. Sequence reads were collapsed and filtered to measure the absolute abundance of every unique TCRbeta CDR3 rearrangement. For each sample, productive Simpson clonality was calculated by taking the square root of Simpson's diversity index across productive rearrangements. TCRdb took this table from immuneACCESS and kept in-frame rearrangements with V and J called. Such tables lack part of the clones; where checked against another copy, unresolved V genes explain under half of the gap, and the rest is unexplained. The DNA gave D and trimming, while V, J and clone size come from that table. The sample includes around 130,000 clones, with about four fifths observed a single time. The top ten constitute 8% to 10% of the sample.

The clonotype originates from a man aged 40-55 years with active or convalescent COVID-19. Input material: peripheral blood.

The DNA reads TGTGCCAGCAGCTTCAGTCTTCATGAGCAGTTCTTC. Its protein product is CASSFSLHEQFF. The rearrangement combines TRBV11-2 with TRBJ2-1; the D gene assignment is ambiguous. The junction shows trimming of 3 bases on V and 8 bases on J, plus 8 bases between the germline ends. The germline V gene supplies CDR1 SGHAT and CDR2 FQNNGV. The CDR3, cysteine through phenylalanine, is 12 amino acids long. Only CDR3 DNA is held: 36 bases, read in frame from base 1.